The sequence of this T cell receptor beta chain was determined in a study of cytomegalovirus exposure and HLA in healthy donors. This clone came up once. The antigen is not known. Primers for the PCR totalled 60 Vbeta and 13 Jbeta. Repertoires were generated with immunoSEQ multiplex PCR, while TCRdb's copy carries only in-frame clones and drops some. The table lists about 98,000 clones, 80% to 90% of them singletons. Findings of the study overall: A few of the chains that were CMV-associated were confirmed in vitro to be specific for CMV antigens. Prior analysis indicated that the majority of TCR beta V segments exhibited productivity approximately 87% or approximately 30% of the time. Reportedly, diagnosis of cytomegalovirus status by the classifier showed high specificity and sensitivity.

Sequencing was performed on PBMCs. The clonotype originates from a man in his forties in good health and CMV-seronegative.

This CDR3 is CASSLSSTGKATGANVLTF. CDR3 sequence (DNA): TGTGCCAGCAGTTTATCTTCGACAGGGAAAGCCACTGGGGCCAACGTCCTGACTTTC. The J gene is TRBJ2-6, the V gene TRBV27; 7 bases are a match to TRBD1. The CDR3 sequence is 19 residues long. V gave up 0 bases and J gave up 2 bases; unmatched junction bases: 10. In germline, CDR1 is MNHEY, CDR2 SMNVEV (reference sequence).